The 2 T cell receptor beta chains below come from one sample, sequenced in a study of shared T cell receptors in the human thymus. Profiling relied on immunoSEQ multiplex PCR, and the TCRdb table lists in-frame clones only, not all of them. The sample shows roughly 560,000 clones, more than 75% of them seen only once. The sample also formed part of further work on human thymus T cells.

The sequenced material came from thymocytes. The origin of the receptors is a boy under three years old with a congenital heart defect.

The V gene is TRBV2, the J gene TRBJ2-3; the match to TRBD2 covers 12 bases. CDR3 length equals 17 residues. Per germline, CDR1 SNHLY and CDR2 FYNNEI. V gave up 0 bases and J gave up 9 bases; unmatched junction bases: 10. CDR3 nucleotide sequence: TGTGCCAGCAGTGAAGCATACGGGACTAGCGGGCGGGGGACGCAGTATTTT. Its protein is CASSEAYGTSGRGTQYF.

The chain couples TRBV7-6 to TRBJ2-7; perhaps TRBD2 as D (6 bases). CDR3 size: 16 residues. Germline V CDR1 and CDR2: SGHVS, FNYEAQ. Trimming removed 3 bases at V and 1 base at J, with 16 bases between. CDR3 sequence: CASSFSASAPSYEQYF. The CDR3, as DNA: TGTGCCAGCAGCTTTTCGGCTAGCGCGCCTTCCTACGAGCAGTACTTC.